This T cell receptor (beta chain) was identified during a study of cytomegalovirus exposure and HLA in healthy donors. About the research overall: Roughly 85 million unique TCRs from HLA-typed donors made up an early data release.

Primers: 60 Vbeta forward and 13 Jbeta reverse. This table comes from immunoSEQ multiplex PCR, and its TCRdb copy is limited to in-frame clones, with some not included. The repertoire holds approximately 150,000 clones, with roughly 80% as singletons. A word on this clone: Antigen unknown.

General study findings and limits: In vitro work confirmed that a few CMV-associated chains recognize CMV antigens.

The clonotype originates from a male donor in good health and CMV-seronegative. The sequenced material came from PBMCs.

The CDR3 nucleotides are TGTGCCAGCAGCCTAACAGGGGGCCTCTCCTATGGCTACACCTTC. It is translated as CASSLTGGLSYGYTF. The chain employs TRBV28 and TRBJ1-2; 9 positions match TRBD1. The CDR3 loop spans 15 amino acids. Trimming at V came to 6 bases and at J to 4 bases, leaving 9 bases not matched to a gene. Germline CDR1 and CDR2: MDHEN and SYDVKM.